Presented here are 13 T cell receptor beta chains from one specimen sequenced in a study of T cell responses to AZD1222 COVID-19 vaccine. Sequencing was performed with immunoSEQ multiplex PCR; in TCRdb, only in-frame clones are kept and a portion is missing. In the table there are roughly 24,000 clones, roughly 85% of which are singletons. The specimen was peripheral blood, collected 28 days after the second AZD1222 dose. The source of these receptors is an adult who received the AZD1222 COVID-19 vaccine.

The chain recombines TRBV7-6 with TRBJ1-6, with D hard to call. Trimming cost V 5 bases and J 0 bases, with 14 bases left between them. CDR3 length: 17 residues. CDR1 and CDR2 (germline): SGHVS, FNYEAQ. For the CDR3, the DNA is TGTGCCAGCAGCCGGGGAATCGGAGGCTCCTATAATTCACCCCTCCACTTT. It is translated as CASSRGIGGSYNSPLHF.

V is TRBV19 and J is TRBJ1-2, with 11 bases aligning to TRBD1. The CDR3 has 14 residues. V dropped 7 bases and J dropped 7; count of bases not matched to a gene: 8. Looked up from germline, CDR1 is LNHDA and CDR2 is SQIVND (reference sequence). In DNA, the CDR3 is TGTGCCAGTACCATGGACAGGGGGCTCGGTGGCTACACCTTC. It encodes CASTMDRGLGGYTF. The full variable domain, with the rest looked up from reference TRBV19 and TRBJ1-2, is DGGITQSPKYLFRKEGQNVTLSCEQNLNHDAMYWYRQDPGQGLRLIYYSQIVNDFQKGDIAEGYSVSREKKESFPLTVTSAQKNPTAFYLCASTMDRGLGGYTFGSGTRLTVV.

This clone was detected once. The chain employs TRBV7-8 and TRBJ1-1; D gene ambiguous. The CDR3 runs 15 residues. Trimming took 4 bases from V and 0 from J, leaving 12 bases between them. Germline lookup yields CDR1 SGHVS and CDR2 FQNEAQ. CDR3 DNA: TGTGCCAGCAGCTCGTACAGCCAATTGAACACTGAAGCTTTCTTT. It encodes CASSSYSQLNTEAFF.

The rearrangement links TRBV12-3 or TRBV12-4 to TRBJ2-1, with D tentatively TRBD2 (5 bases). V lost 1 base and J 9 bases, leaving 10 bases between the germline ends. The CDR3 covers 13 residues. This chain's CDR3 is CASSLVAGAEQFF. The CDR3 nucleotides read TGTGCCAGCAGTTTAGTCGCGGGTGCTGAGCAGTTCTTC.

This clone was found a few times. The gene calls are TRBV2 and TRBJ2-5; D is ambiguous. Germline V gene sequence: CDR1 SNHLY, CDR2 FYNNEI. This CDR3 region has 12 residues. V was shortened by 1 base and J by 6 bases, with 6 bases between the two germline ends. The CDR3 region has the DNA TGTGCCAGCAGTGAAGAATTCCAGACCCAGTACTTC. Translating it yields CASSEEFQTQYF.

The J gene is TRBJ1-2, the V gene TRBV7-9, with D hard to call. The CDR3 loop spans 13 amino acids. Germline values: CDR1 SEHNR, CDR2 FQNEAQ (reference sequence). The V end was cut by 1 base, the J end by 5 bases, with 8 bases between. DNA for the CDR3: TGTGCCAGCAGCTTAGACTTATGGTATGGCTACACCTTC. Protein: CASSLDLWYGYTF.

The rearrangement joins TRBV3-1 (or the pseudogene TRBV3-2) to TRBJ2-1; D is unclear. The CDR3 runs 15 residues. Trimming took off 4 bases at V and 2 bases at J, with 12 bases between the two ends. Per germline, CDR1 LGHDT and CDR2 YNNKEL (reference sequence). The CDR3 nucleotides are TGTGCCAGCAGCCCCCTCCGAGCCGCCTACAATGAGCAGTTCTTC. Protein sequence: CASSPLRAAYNEQFF.

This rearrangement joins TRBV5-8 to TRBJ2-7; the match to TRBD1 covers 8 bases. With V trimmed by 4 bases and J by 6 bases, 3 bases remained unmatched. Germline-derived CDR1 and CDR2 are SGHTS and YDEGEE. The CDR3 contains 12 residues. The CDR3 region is CASSGQGGEQYF. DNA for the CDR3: TGTGCCAGCAGCGGACAGGGAGGCGAGCAGTACTTC.

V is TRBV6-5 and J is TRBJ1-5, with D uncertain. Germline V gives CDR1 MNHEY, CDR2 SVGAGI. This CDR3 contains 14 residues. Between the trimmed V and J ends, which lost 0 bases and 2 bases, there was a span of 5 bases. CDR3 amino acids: CASSYSRGNQPQHF. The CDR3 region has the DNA TGTGCCAGCAGTTACTCAAGGGGCAATCAGCCCCAGCATTTT.

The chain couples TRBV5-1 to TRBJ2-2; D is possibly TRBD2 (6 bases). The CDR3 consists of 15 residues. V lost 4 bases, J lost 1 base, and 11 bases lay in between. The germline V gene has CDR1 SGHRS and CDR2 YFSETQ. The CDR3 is CASSLDYLNTGELFF. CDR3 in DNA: TGCGCCAGCAGCCTGGACTACCTGAACACCGGGGAGCTGTTTTTT.

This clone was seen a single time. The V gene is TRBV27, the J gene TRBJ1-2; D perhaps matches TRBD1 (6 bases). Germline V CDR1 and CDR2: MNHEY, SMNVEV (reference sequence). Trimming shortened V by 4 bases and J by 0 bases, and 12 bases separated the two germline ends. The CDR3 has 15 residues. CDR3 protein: CASSSPRTANYGYTF. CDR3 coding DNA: TGTGCCAGCAGTTCCCCTAGGACAGCTAACTATGGCTACACCTTC.

The CDR3 nucleotides read TGTGCCAGCAGCTTATCCCTACGGAATGAGCAGTTCTTC. Translated: CASSLSLRNEQFF. V gene TRBV11-2 combines with J gene TRBJ2-1; D is unclear. The CDR3 spans 13 residues. Germline V gene lookup returns CDR1 SGHAT and CDR2 FQNNGV. The V end was cut by 2 bases, the J end by 7 bases, with 9 bases between.

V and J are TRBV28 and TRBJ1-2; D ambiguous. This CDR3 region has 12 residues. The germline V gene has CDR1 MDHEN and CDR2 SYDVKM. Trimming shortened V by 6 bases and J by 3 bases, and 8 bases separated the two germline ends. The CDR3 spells CASSLLYYGYTF. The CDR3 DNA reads TGTGCCAGCAGCTTACTTTACTATGGCTACACCTTC.